One sample yielded the 7 T cell receptor beta chains listed below, sequenced in a study of blood T cell repertoires in COVID-19. Profiled with immunoSEQ multiplex PCR; TCRdb holds only in-frame clones, not every one. The sample holds some 160,000 clones, 79% seen once. The specimen was peripheral blood. The receptors were gathered from a man aged 50-59 years with active or convalescent COVID-19.

The J gene is TRBJ2-1, the V gene TRBV27, with TRBD2 identical over 8 bases. CDR1 is MNHEY, CDR2 SMNVEV, per germline (reference sequence). Trimming cost V 5 bases and J 0 bases; bases outside gene matches: 6. CDR3 length: 16 residues. CDR3 nucleotide sequence: TGTGCCAGCAGTGCCCTCACTAGCGGCTCCTACAATGAGCAGTTCTTC. Protein sequence: CASSALTSGSYNEQFF.

This chain connects TRBV7-3 to TRBJ2-5, with D possibly being TRBD1 (7 bases). This CDR3 contains 14 residues. Trimming removed 2 bases from V and 5 bases from J, with 12 bases in between. Germline V gene sequence: CDR1 SGHTA, CDR2 FQGTGA. The CDR3 DNA reads TGTGCCAGCAGCTTACTGGCAGGGGGGGAGACCCAGTACTTC. Translated, it gives CASSLLAGGETQYF.

The J gene is TRBJ2-3, the V gene TRBV5-1; D is possibly TRBD1 (6 bases). CDR3 length: 15 residues. Germline V CDR1 and CDR2: SGHRS, YFSETQ. Trimming stripped 4 bases from V and 2 bases from J, with 14 bases between. DNA of the CDR3: TGCGCCAGCAGCCCGCGCGGACAGTTCACAGATACGCAGTATTTT. It specifies CASSPRGQFTDTQYF.

The chain joins TRBV27 to TRBJ1-5; 12 bases fit TRBD1. J gave up 5 bases and V 6 bases, and 5 bases lay outside the gene matches. Germline lookup yields CDR1 MNHEY and CDR2 SMNVEV (reference sequence). This CDR3 region has 15 residues. The CDR3 DNA reads as TGTGCCAGCAGGGGGACAGGGGGCTGGGATCAGCCCCAGCATTTT. Encoded protein: CASRGTGGWDQPQHF.

This clone was recorded once. The chain has TRBV12-3 or TRBV12-4 and TRBJ1-2; possibly TRBD1 for D (5 bases). Trimming pared 3 bases from V and 7 bases from J, leaving 12 bases between. The CDR3 length is 13 residues. The CDR3 DNA reads as TGTGCCAGCAGTTTTCCTGGGGCAGCTGGCTACACCTTC. This gives the protein CASSFPGAAGYTF.

This chain uses TRBV10-3 with TRBJ2-1, with 12 bases lining up with TRBD2. CDR1 and CDR2 from the germline V gene are ENHRY and SYGVKD. The V gene end was trimmed by 2 bases and the J gene end by 1 base; junction bases not matched to a gene: 3. The CDR3 totals 17 residues. The DNA for the CDR3 is TGTGCCATCAGTGAGACACTAGCGGGAGGTTCCTACAATGAGCAGTTCTTC. Protein: CAISETLAGGSYNEQFF.

The sample holds many counts of this clone. The chain couples TRBV19 to TRBJ2-7; 14 nucleotides agree with TRBD2. The germline CDR1 and CDR2 sequences are LNHDA and SQIVND (reference sequence). The V segment lost 4 bases and the J segment 9 bases; nucleotides outside the gene matches: 8. This CDR3 is 15 amino acids long. This CDR3 is CASSTLGLAGEPQYF. CDR3 bases: TGTGCCAGTAGTACCTTGGGACTAGCGGGAGAGCCGCAGTACTTC.